Listed here are 8 T cell receptor beta chains from one sample, sequenced in a study of blood T cell repertoires in COVID-19. Repertoires were generated with immunoSEQ multiplex PCR, while TCRdb's copy carries only in-frame clones and drops some. The data hold about 350,000 clones, with roughly 86% observed a single time. The sample was PBMCs or T cells enriched from blood (not recorded which). These TCRs come from a woman in her thirties who had been exposed to COVID-19.

CDR3 region: CASSSGTGGFGNTIYF. The CDR3 DNA is TGTGCCAGCAGTTCCGGGACAGGGGGGTTCGGAAACACCATATATTTT. The chain links TRBV28 to TRBJ1-3; 11 bases align to TRBD1. Germline V gene data show CDR1 as MDHEN and CDR2 as SYDVKM. The J segment lost 4 bases and the V segment lost 4 bases, leaving 6 bases of the junction unmatched. This CDR3 has 16 amino acids. Full variable domain (rest looked up from reference TRBV28 and TRBJ1-3): DVKVTQSSRYLVKRTGEKVFLECVQDMDHENMFWYRQDPGLGLRLIYFSYDVKMKEKGDIPEGYSVSREKKERFSLILESASTNQTSMYLCASSSGTGGFGNTIYFGEGSWLTVV.

CDR3 loop: CASSFGTSGRDTGELFF. The DNA for the CDR3 is TGTGCCAGCAGCTTCGGGACTAGCGGGAGGGATACCGGGGAGCTGTTTTTT. V and J are TRBV7-9 and TRBJ2-2, with 16 bases identical to TRBD2. This CDR3 spans 17 amino acids. Germline V gene lookup returns CDR1 SEHNR and CDR2 FQNEAQ (reference sequence). V was pared by 3 bases and J by 5 bases, with 3 bases of the junction left unmatched. Using reference TRBV7-9 and TRBJ2-2 for the parts outside the CDR3, the full variable domain is DTGVSQNPRHKITKRGQNVTFRCDPISEHNRLYWYRQTLGQGPEFLTYFQNEAQLEKSRLLSDRFSAERPKGSFSTLEIQRTEQGDSAMYLCASSFGTSGRDTGELFFGEGSRLTVL.

This chain uses TRBV7-3 with TRBJ2-1, with TRBD2 matching 10 bases. This CDR3 spans 14 amino acids. V shed 2 bases and J 9 bases; nucleotides not matched to a gene: 4. CDR1 is SGHTA and CDR2 is FQGTGA in the germline V gene. The CDR3 DNA reads TGTGCCAGCAGCTTACTAGCGGGAGTGGGTGAGCAGTTCTTC. Protein: CASSLLAGVGEQFF.

The chain uses TRBV28 and TRBJ1-2; 8 positions match TRBD1. The germline CDR1 and CDR2 sequences are MDHEN and SYDVKM. V lost 5 bases to trimming and J lost 3 bases; unmatched junction nucleotides: 2. The CDR3 covers 13 residues. For the CDR3, the DNA is TGTGCCAGCAGTCTACAGGGGGACTATGGCTACACCTTC. Encoded protein: CASSLQGDYGYTF.

The genes are TRBV10-3 and TRBJ2-2; D may be TRBD2 (5 bases). In germline, CDR1 is ENHRY, CDR2 SYGVKD. V shed 6 bases and J shed 3 bases, with 5 bases lying between them. This CDR3 is built from 12 residues. In nucleotides, the CDR3 is TGTGCCATCAGGCGGGACACCGGGGAGCTGTTTTTT. Encoded protein: CAIRRDTGELFF.

The V call is TRBV10-3, the J call TRBJ2-3; TRBD2 matches at 7 bases. Germline lookup yields CDR1 ENHRY and CDR2 SYGVKD. The CDR3 has 14 residues. Germline trimming cut 4 bases from V and 5 bases from J; bases unmatched to any gene: 6. CDR3 amino acids: CAISGGIAGDTQYF. As DNA, the CDR3 is TGTGCCATCAGTGGCGGTATAGCGGGAGATACGCAGTATTTT.

This chain uses TRBV11-2 with TRBJ2-5, with 13 bases fitting TRBD2. From germline, CDR1 is SGHAT and CDR2 FQNNGV. V dropped 5 bases and J dropped 4; count of bases not matched to a gene: 10. CDR3 size: 17 residues. The CDR3 nucleotides are TGTGCCAGCAGCCATACTGCTGGACTAGCGGGAGTAGAGACCCAGTACTTC. Encoded protein: CASSHTAGLAGVETQYF.

This rearrangement joins TRBV7-6 to TRBJ1-1; possibly TRBD1 for D (6 bases). Germline V lookup: CDR1 SGHVS, CDR2 FNYEAQ. The CDR3 extends over 13 amino acids. With 5 bases removed from V and 3 bases from J, the gap between germline ends came to 10 bases. The DNA for the CDR3 is TGTGCCAGCAGCCGACAGGTAGACACTGAAGCTTTCTTT. Translating gives CASSRQVDTEAFF.